The present TCR beta chain was sequenced within a study of cytomegalovirus exposure and HLA in healthy donors. Trimming left V 6 bases short and J 7 bases short, with 12 bases between. This CDR3 spans 12 amino acids. Per germline, CDR1 MDHEN and CDR2 SYDVKM. Only one count was recorded for this clone. Its antigen remains unidentified. Researchers ran the PCR with 60 Vbeta and 13 Jbeta primers. Method: immunoSEQ multiplex PCR; TCRdb's copy keeps in-frame clones and lacks some. The table has 95,000 to 150,000 clones, roughly 72% seen once. Whole-study results and caveats: Most subjects had HLA-A and HLA-B alleles reportedly predicted accurately by TCR beta sequences. According to a later analysis, donors in an Asian-associated ancestry cluster reportedly had fewer N-insertions than the approximately 720-donor mean. A later analysis found that most CMV-associated TCR beta chains appeared HLA-restricted.

The source of this sequence is a man aged 35 to 55 in good health and CMV-seropositive. The rearrangement uses TRBV28 and TRBJ1-1; a possible D gene is TRBD1 (5 bases). The sequencing input was PBMCs. The CDR3 here is CASSRTPVEAFF. The DNA for the CDR3 is TGTGCCAGCAGCCGGACACCAGTTGAAGCTTTCTTT.